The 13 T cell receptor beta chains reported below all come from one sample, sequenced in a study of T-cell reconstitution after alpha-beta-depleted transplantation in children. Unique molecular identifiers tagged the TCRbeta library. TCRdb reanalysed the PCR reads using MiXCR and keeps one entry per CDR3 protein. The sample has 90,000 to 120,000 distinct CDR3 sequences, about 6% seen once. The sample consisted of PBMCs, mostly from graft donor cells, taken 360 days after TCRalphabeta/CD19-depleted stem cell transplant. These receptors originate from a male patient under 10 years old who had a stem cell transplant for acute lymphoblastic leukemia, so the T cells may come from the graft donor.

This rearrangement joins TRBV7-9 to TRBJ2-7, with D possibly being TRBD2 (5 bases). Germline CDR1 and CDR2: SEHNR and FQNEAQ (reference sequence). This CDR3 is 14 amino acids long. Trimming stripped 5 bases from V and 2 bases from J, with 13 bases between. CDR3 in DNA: TGTGCCAGCAGCAATAGCGAAGATCCCTACGAGCAGTACTTC. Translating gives CASSNSEDPYEQYF.

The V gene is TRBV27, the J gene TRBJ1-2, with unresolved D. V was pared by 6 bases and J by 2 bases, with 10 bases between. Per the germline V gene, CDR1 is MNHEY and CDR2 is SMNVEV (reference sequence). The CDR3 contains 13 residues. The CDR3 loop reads CASSRTFNYGYTF. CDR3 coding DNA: TGTGCCAGCAGCCGGACGTTCAACTATGGCTACACCTTC.

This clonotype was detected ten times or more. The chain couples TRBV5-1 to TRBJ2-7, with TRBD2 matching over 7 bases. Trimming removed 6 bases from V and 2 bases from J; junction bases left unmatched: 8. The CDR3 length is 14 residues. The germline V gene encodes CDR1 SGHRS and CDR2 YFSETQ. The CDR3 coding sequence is TGCGCCAGCAACCCGGGACTATCGGCCTACGAGCAGTACTTC. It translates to CASNPGLSAYEQYF.

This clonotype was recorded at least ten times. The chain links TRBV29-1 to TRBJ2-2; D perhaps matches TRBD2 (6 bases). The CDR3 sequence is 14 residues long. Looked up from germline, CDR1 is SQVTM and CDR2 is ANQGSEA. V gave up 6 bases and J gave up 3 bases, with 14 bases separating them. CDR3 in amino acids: CSVAGLEYTGELFF. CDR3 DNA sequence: TGCAGCGTGGCGGGACTGGAGTACACCGGGGAGCTGTTTTTT.

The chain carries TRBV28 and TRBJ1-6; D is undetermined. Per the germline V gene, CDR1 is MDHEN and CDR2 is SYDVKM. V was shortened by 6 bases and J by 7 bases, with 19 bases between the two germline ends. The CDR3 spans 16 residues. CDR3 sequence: CASSPLLGFVNSPLHF. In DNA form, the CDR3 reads TGTGCCAGCAGCCCTCTTTTGGGGTTTGTGAATTCACCCCTCCACTTT.

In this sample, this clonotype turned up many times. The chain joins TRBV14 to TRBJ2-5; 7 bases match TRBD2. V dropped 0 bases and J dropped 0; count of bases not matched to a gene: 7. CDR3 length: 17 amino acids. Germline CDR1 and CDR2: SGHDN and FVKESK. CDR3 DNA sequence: TGTGCCAGCAGCCAAGATATCAAGCGGGGCTACCAAGAGACCCAGTACTTC. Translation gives CASSQDIKRGYQETQYF.

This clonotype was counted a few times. The CDR3 DNA reads TGTGCCAGCAGCTTGGACCTAGCGGAAGAGACCCAGTACTTC. It translates to CASSLDLAEETQYF. V usage is TRBV5-4 and J usage is TRBJ2-5, with TRBD2 matching over 7 bases. Unmatched junction bases numbered 2, after V lost 0 bases and J lost 3 bases. The CDR3 runs 14 residues. CDR1 and CDR2 from the germline V gene are SGHNT and YYREEE (reference sequence).

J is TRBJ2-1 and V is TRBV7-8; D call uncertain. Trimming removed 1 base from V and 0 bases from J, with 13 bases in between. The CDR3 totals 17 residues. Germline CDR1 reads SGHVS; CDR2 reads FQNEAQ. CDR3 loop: CASSLGLFSSSYNEQFF. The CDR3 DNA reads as TGTGCCAGCAGCTTAGGACTGTTTTCGAGCTCCTACAATGAGCAGTTCTTC.

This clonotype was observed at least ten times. The CDR3 sequence: CASSLNHGANYYNEQFF. For the CDR3, the DNA is TGTGCCAGCAGCTTAAATCACGGGGCGAACTACTACAATGAGCAGTTCTTC. J is TRBJ2-1 and V is TRBV11-2; D is tentatively TRBD1 or TRBD2 (5 bases each). The CDR3 length is 17 residues. Per germline, CDR1 SGHAT and CDR2 FQNNGV. Trimming shortened V by 2 bases and J by 3 bases, and 17 bases separated the two germline ends.

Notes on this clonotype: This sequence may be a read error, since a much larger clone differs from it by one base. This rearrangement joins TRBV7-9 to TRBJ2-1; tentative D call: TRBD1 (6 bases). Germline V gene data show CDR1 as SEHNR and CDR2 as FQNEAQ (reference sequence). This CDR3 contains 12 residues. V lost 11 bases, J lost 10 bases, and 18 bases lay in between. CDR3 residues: CAERKGEREQFF. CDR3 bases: TGTGCCGAGAGGAAGGGGGAACGGGAGCAGTTCTTC.

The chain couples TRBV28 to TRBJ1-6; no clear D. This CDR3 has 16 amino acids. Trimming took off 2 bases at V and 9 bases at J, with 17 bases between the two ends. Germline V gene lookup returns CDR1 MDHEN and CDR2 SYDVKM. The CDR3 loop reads CASSLNEHRVGSPLHF. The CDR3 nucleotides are TGTGCCAGCAGTTTAAACGAACATCGGGTCGGTTCACCCCTCCACTTT.

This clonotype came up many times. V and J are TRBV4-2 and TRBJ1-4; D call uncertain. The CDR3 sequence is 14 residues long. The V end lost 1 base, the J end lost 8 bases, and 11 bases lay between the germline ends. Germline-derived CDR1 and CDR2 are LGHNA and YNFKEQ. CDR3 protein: CASSQGLTSEKLFF. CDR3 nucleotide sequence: TGTGCCAGCAGCCAAGGTTTAACCTCGGAAAAACTGTTTTTT.

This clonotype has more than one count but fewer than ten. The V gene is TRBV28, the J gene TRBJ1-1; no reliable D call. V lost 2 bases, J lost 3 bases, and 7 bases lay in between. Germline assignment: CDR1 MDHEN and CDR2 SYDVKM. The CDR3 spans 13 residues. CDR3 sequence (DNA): TGTGCCAGCAGTTTACTTAGGCACACTGAAGCTTTCTTT. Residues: CASSLLRHTEAFF.